This TCR beta chain was retrieved from a study of T-cell reconstitution after alpha-beta-depleted transplantation in children. Comments on this clonotype: Its target is not known.

Unique molecular identifiers were used in preparing the TCRbeta library. TCRdb independently ran MiXCR on the PCR reads; one entry per CDR3 protein. The table records under 150,000 distinct CDR3 sequences, roughly 9% of them present only once. This CDR3 comprises 15 residues. In germline, CDR1 is SGHVS, CDR2 FQNEAQ. The V end was cut by 0 bases, the J end by 2 bases, with 11 bases between. Study observations and caveats: Several patients had high TCRbeta diversity at day 60; it came from surviving recipient T cells and thymic progenitors. The authors attributed T-cell counts and diversity one year after transplant mostly to newly produced T cells. Expanded graft clones, several hundred of them, were reportedly the source of alpha-beta T cells about two months after transplant.

The receptor was isolated from a girl under three years old who had a stem cell transplant for combined immunodeficiency, so the T cells may come from the graft donor. The material sequenced was PBMCs, mostly from graft donor cells, taken 180 days after TCRalphabeta/CD19-depleted stem cell transplant. The chain carries TRBV7-8 and TRBJ2-7, with D possibly matching TRBD1 (6 bases). The CDR3 bases are TGTGCCAGCAGCTTAGCAGGGACATCCACCTACGAGCAGTACTTC. Residues: CASSLAGTSTYEQYF.